Described below is a single T cell receptor beta chain sequence and its context. This record comes from a study of blood T cell repertoires in COVID-19. Study information: The study drew acute and convalescent COVID-19 samples from the United States, Italy and Spain. PBMCs, B-cell-depleted T cells, or T cells provided the cDNA or gDNA that made up the material.

Authors' analysis steps: Reference gene primer amplification gave estimated nucleated cell counts. Using immunoSEQ multiplex PCR, the repertoire was profiled, and TCRdb retains in-frame clones only, with some absent. From that table come the V and J calls and clone size; the DNA was used to work out D and trimming. This table has 110,000 or so clones, about 85% appearing once. Trimming removed 4 bases at V and 10 bases at J, with 13 bases between. The CDR3 extends over 13 amino acids. Looked up from germline, CDR1 is MGHDK and CDR2 is SYGVNS. This sequence was found in a man aged 40-49 years with acute or convalescent COVID-19. This rearrangement joins TRBV25-1 to TRBJ1-4; no clear D. Sequencing was carried out using peripheral blood. CDR3 loop: CASSALIRGKLFF. CDR3 bases: TGTGCCAGCAGTGCCCTGATACGGGGAAAACTGTTTTTT.